The 18 T cell receptor beta chains given below trace back to one sample, sequenced in a study of T cells in Graves' hyperthyroidism and ophthalmopathy (dated by TCRdb to about 2019). The library was generated by multiplex PCR. The sequencing machine was an Illumina HiSeq 2000. Amplification of TCR beta CDR3 regions was carried out from RNA transcripts. The TCR CDR3 was subjected to a first round of RT-PCR using the HTBI primer set and the Qiagen OneStep RT-PCR kit. The public reads were quality trimmed at Q25 with fastp and then assembled into clones with MiXCR by TCRdb, keeping productive beta chains. Rows are unified per CDR3 protein, each entry keeping the most common DNA and genes. Here the sample has approximately 400,000 distinct CDR3 sequences; 15% occur a single time. The top ten constitute 30% to 35% of the sample. Sample: blood. These receptors were obtained from a woman in her twenties or thirties with Graves' hyperthyroidism.

This clonotype has a handful of counts. The chain is built from TRBV20-1 and TRBJ1-3; possible D gene TRBD1, 6 bases. Deletions cut 6 bases from V and 4 bases from J, with 16 bases between. The CDR3 covers 14 residues. Germline V CDR1 and CDR2: DFQATT, SNEGSKA (reference sequence). CDR3 residues: CSAPSRGLGNTIYF. The CDR3 region has the DNA TGCAGTGCCCCAAGTCGGGGGCTCGGAAACACCATATATTTT.

There are many counts of this clonotype. V and J are TRBV3-1 and TRBJ2-1; 8 bases agree with TRBD2. CDR1 is LGHDT and CDR2 is YNNKEL in the germline V gene (reference sequence). Trimming removed 1 base from V and 7 bases from J; junction bases left unmatched: 3. CDR3 size: 14 residues. The CDR3 loop reads CASSQGGGRNEQFF. The CDR3 nucleotides read TGTGCCAGCAGCCAAGGGGGCGGGAGGAATGAGCAGTTCTTC.

Many counts were recorded for this clonotype. The chain employs TRBV7-9 and TRBJ2-1, with TRBD1 as a possible D gene (6 bases). This CDR3 has 15 amino acids. V gave up 4 bases and J gave up 6 bases, with 16 bases separating them. The V gene's germline CDR1 is SEHNR and CDR2 FQNEAQ (reference sequence). The CDR3 DNA reads TGTGCCAGCAGCTCACAGGGTGGTGTGGCCAATGAGCAGTTCTTC. Translated: CASSSQGGVANEQFF.

The chain carries TRBV29-1 and TRBJ2-1; D may be TRBD1 or TRBD2 (7 bases each). Between the trimmed V and J ends, which lost 7 bases and 4 bases, there was a span of 17 bases. Germline CDR1 SQVTM, CDR2 ANQGSEA. The CDR3 spans 14 residues. CDR3 region: CSDHNRGGYNEQFF. The CDR3 DNA reads as TGCAGCGACCATAACAGGGGAGGGTACAATGAGCAGTTCTTC.

This clonotype was seen ten or more times. The chain has TRBV3-1 and TRBJ2-3; 8 nucleotides agree with TRBD1. V trimming: 4 bases; J trimming: 4 bases; junction bases outside the gene matches: 10. The germline CDR1 and CDR2 sequences are LGHDT and YNNKEL (reference sequence). There are 16 residues in the CDR3. This CDR3 reads CASSPGFSDRADTQYF. As DNA, the CDR3 is TGTGCCAGCAGCCCCGGTTTCTCGGACAGGGCAGATACGCAGTATTTT.

This chain joins TRBV29-1 and TRBJ2-1, with a tentative D call TRBD1 (6 bases). This CDR3 contains 13 residues. Germline CDR1 is SQVTM and CDR2 is ANQGSEA. The germline V and J ends were trimmed by 5 bases and 5 bases, with 13 bases remaining between them. As DNA, the CDR3 is TGCAGCGTTCCGCTCTACAGGGACAATGAGCAGTTCTTC. Its translation is CSVPLYRDNEQFF.

The V gene is TRBV11-2, the J gene TRBJ2-7; 7 nucleotides agree with TRBD1. CDR1 is SGHAT and CDR2 is FQNNGV in the germline V gene. The junction had 8 bases not matched to a gene; V was cut back by 6 bases and J by 0 bases. The CDR3 covers 15 residues. The CDR3 loop is CASRVGQVPSYEQYF. The CDR3 region has the DNA TGTGCCAGCAGGGTTGGACAGGTTCCCTCCTACGAGCAGTACTTC.

V and J are TRBV7-8 and TRBJ2-1; 12 bases align to TRBD2. The trim removed 1 base at V and 5 bases at J, leaving 6 bases unmatched. The germline gives CDR1 SGHVS, CDR2 FQNEAQ. The CDR3 has 17 residues. The CDR3 nucleotides are TGTGCCAGCAGCTTAGTAACTAGCGGGAGGCCAAACAATGAGCAGTTCTTC. Its protein is CASSLVTSGRPNNEQFF.

In its sample, this clonotype was seen many times. The J gene is TRBJ2-5, the V gene TRBV7-2, with 10 bases matching TRBD1. This CDR3 has 16 residues. CDR1 and CDR2 from the germline V gene are SGHTA and FQGNSA. Trimming took 2 bases from V and 7 from J; bases not matched to a gene: 10. The CDR3 nucleotides read TGTGCCAGCAGCTTACATACCGGGACAGGGGACGTGACCCAGTACTTC. Residues: CASSLHTGTGDVTQYF.

This clonotype has a count of ten or more. The rearrangement uses TRBV2 and TRBJ2-1; no clear D. Germline V gives CDR1 SNHLY, CDR2 FYNNEI. This CDR3 is built from 15 residues. The ends were cut back, 2 bases at V and 9 bases at J, with 17 bases in the middle. This CDR3 is CASSETLGGSSEQFF. In DNA form, the CDR3 reads TGTGCCAGCAGTGAAACTTTAGGTGGCAGTTCTGAGCAGTTCTTC.

This clonotype was seen many times. This rearrangement joins TRBV28 to TRBJ2-1, with a tentative D call TRBD1 (5 bases). V was cut by 8 bases and J by 4 bases, with 9 bases left in between. The CDR3 has 12 amino acids. Germline CDR1 is MDHEN and CDR2 is SYDVKM. The CDR3 DNA reads TGTGCCAGCGGATCAGGGTACAATGAGCAGTTCTTC. Encoded protein: CASGSGYNEQFF.

This clonotype appeared a few times. One end of the junction is discordant with germline, which a read error may explain. The chain carries TRBV29-1 and TRBJ2-5; D remains ambiguous. This CDR3 region has 13 residues. CDR1 is SQVTM, CDR2 ANQGSEA, per germline. This CDR3 is CSVDPGSQESQYF. The DNA of the CDR3 is TGCAGCGTTGACCCCGGCAGCCAAGAGTCCCAGTACTTC. The entire variable domain, with the rest obtained from reference TRBV29-1 and TRBJ2-5, is as follows: SAVISQKPSRDICQRGTSLTIQCQVDSQVTMMFWYRQQPGQSLTLIATANQGSEATYESGFVIDKFPISRPNLTFSTLTVSNMSPEDSSIYLCSVDPGSQESQYFGPGTRLLVL.

This clonotype was seen many times. This chain joins TRBV12-3 or TRBV12-4 and TRBJ1-5; 8 nucleotides align to TRBD1. V gave up 3 bases and J gave up 3 bases; unmatched junction bases: 16. CDR3 length equals 19 residues. CDR3 sequence: CASSFASGGTGRNNQPQHF. In DNA, the CDR3 is TGTGCCAGCAGTTTTGCCAGTGGGGGGACAGGTAGGAACAATCAGCCCCAGCATTTT.

A remark on this clonotype: Compared with germline, one end of the junction differs, possibly owing to a read error. The chain joins TRBV27 to TRBJ2-3, with 10 positions matching TRBD1. The CDR3 is 16 residues long. Germline values: CDR1 MNHEY, CDR2 SMNVEV (reference sequence). The CDR3 DNA reads TGTGCCAGCAGGACTCCGGGACAGGGGCGGACAGGTACGCAGTATTTT. It codes for CASRTPGQGRTGTQYF.

This clonotype was observed a few times. The rearrangement links TRBV6-1 to TRBJ1-2, with D possibly TRBD1 on 5 matching bases. The length of the CDR3 is 14 residues. CDR1 and CDR2 from the germline V gene are MNHNS and SASEGT. Trimming took 5 bases from V and 4 from J, leaving 14 bases between them. The CDR3 loop reads CASSYSSDSYGYTF. The CDR3, as DNA: TGTGCCAGCAGTTATTCCTCCGACAGCTATGGCTACACCTTC.

This clonotype showed up many times. This chain joins TRBV4-1 and TRBJ2-4; D tentatively fits TRBD1 or TRBD2 (6 bases each). V lost 2 bases, J lost 0 bases, and 23 bases lay in between. The germline V gene encodes CDR1 MGHRA and CDR2 YSYEKL. The CDR3 consists of 20 residues. CDR3 region: CASSQLDSAVRGVAKNIQYF. CDR3 nucleotides: TGCGCCAGCAGCCAATTGGACAGCGCGGTGAGGGGGGTAGCCAAAAACATTCAGTACTTC.

This clonotype was seen a few times. The CDR3: CASSVATRETQYF. As DNA, the CDR3 is TGTGCCAGCAGCGTAGCTACGCGCGAGACCCAGTACTTC. This chain uses TRBV9 with TRBJ2-5; no firm D call. V lost 0 bases and J lost 5, with 8 bases in between. CDR3 length: 13 amino acids. Germline-derived CDR1 and CDR2 are SGDLS and YYNGEE. The complete variable domain, with remaining parts taken from reference TRBV9 and TRBJ2-5, reads DSGVTQTPKHLITATGQRVTLRCSPRSGDLSVYWYQQSLDQGLQFLIQYYNGEERAKGNILERFSAQQFPDLHSELNLSSLELGDSALYFCASSVATRETQYFGPGTRLLVL.

This clonotype was recorded many times. CDR3 residues: CSASSGNQPQHF. In DNA, the CDR3 is TGCAGTGCTAGTTCAGGGAATCAGCCCCAGCATTTT. The chain combines TRBV20-1 with TRBJ1-5, with D perhaps matching TRBD1 (5 bases). The germline V gene encodes CDR1 DFQATT and CDR2 SNEGSKA (reference sequence). This CDR3 is built from 12 residues. Trimming left V 3 bases short and J 4 bases short, with 7 bases between.